A single sample is the source of the 23 T cell receptor beta chains below, sequenced in a study of T cells in Graves' hyperthyroidism and ophthalmopathy. There were TCR beta CDR3 regions amplified from RNA transcripts. Researchers ran a first-round RT-PCR on the TCR CDR3 using the HTBI primer set. TCRdb reprocessed the multiplex PCR reads with MiXCR, giving one entry per CDR3 protein. The sample consists of around 570,000 distinct CDR3 sequences, 20% of them appearing once. The sample consisted of blood. The receptor source for this set is a man aged 35-49 years with Graves' ophthalmopathy.

This clonotype came up a few times. This sequence joins TRBV20-1 and TRBJ2-7; 9 nucleotides agree with TRBD2. The CDR3 length is 15 residues. Germline CDR1 DFQATT, CDR2 SNEGSKA (reference sequence). The ends lost 0 bases at V and 3 bases at J; junction bases unmatched: 6. The chain's CDR3 is CSARDRGGRVYEQYF. For the CDR3, the DNA is TGCAGTGCTAGAGATAGAGGCGGGAGGGTCTACGAGCAGTACTTC.

This sequence joins TRBV10-3 and TRBJ2-1, with D uncertain. This CDR3 contains 12 residues. V was cut by 4 bases and J by 9 bases, with 10 bases left in between. The germline gives CDR1 ENHRY, CDR2 SYGVKD. CDR3 protein: CAISGDRAEQFF. The CDR3 nucleotides read TGTGCCATCAGTGGGGATCGGGCTGAGCAGTTCTTC.

This clonotype was observed a few times. The chain carries TRBV5-1 and TRBJ2-5; possible D gene TRBD1, 5 bases. Germline V lookup: CDR1 SGHRS, CDR2 YFSETQ. CDR3 length: 13 amino acids. Between the trimmed V and J ends, which lost 6 bases and 2 bases, there was a span of 11 bases. CDR3: CASIPDSQETQYF. DNA for the CDR3: TGCGCCAGCATCCCCGACAGTCAAGAGACCCAGTACTTC. Variable domain in full (rest from reference TRBV5-1 and TRBJ2-5): KAGVTQTPRYLIKTRGQQVTLSCSPISGHRSVSWYQQTPGQGLQFLFEYFSETQRNKGNFPGRFSGRQFSNSRSEMNVSTLELGDSALYLCASIPDSQETQYFGPGTRLLVL.

There are a few counts of this clonotype. Here the CDR3 reads CASRPRGQGDYGYTF. CDR3 nucleotides: TGTGCCAGCAGGCCAAGGGGACAGGGGGACTATGGCTACACCTTC. This chain joins TRBV2 and TRBJ1-2; 11 bases map to TRBD1. The germline gives CDR1 SNHLY, CDR2 FYNNEI. J lost 3 bases, V lost 6 bases, and 6 bases had no gene match. The CDR3 contains 15 residues.

This clonotype showed up many times. The rearrangement uses TRBV5-1 and TRBJ2-7; 8 nucleotides agree with TRBD1. Germline V CDR1 and CDR2: SGHRS, YFSETQ. V shed 1 base, J shed 5 bases, and the junction held 14 bases outside the gene matches. The CDR3 runs 17 residues. The CDR3 reads CASSLRTGSSTINEQYF. In DNA form, the CDR3 reads TGCGCCAGCAGCTTGAGGACAGGGAGTAGTACGATCAACGAGCAGTACTTC.

The chain links TRBV5-1 to TRBJ1-6; possibly TRBD1 for D (5 bases). V shed 1 base and J shed 8 bases, with 10 bases lying between them. CDR3 length equals 14 residues. CDR1 and CDR2 (germline): SGHRS, YFSETQ. Here the CDR3 reads CASSLPGGDSPLHF. CDR3 in DNA: TGCGCCAGCAGCTTGCCCGGGGGAGATTCACCCCTCCACTTT.

On this clonotype itself: Being one base from a much bigger clone, this may be a read error. The chain employs TRBV27 and TRBJ1-1; 7 bases align to TRBD1. The germline V gene encodes CDR1 MNHEY and CDR2 SMNVEV (reference sequence). This CDR3 contains 13 residues. V lost 3 bases to trimming and J lost 10 bases; unmatched junction nucleotides: 8. CDR3 nucleotide sequence: TGTGCCAGCAGTTTCCGACAGGGTAGGTCAGCTTTCTTT. This translates into CASSFRQGRSAFF.

This clonotype has a handful of counts. The chain employs TRBV18 and TRBJ1-1; D not certain. Between the trimmed V and J ends, which lost 4 bases and 0 bases, there was a span of 9 bases. This CDR3 spans 14 amino acids. CDR1 KGHSH and CDR2 LQKENI come from the germline V gene. The CDR3: CASSQDDLNTEAFF. CDR3 nucleotide sequence: TGTGCCAGCTCACAGGACGACTTGAACACTGAAGCTTTCTTT.

This clonotype appeared many times. V and J are TRBV5-1 and TRBJ1-1; 7 bases fit TRBD1. CDR1 is SGHRS and CDR2 is YFSETQ in the germline V gene. Losses at the gene ends were 2 bases for V and 4 bases for J; bases not matched to a gene: 14. The CDR3 runs to 17 residues. In DNA form, the CDR3 reads TGCGCCAGCAGCTTCTTTAGACAGGGCGGGCTGGGCACTGAAGCTTTCTTT. It translates to CASSFFRQGGLGTEAFF. Supplemented by reference TRBV5-1 and TRBJ1-1, the full variable domain reads KAGVTQTPRYLIKTRGQQVTLSCSPISGHRSVSWYQQTPGQGLQFLFEYFSETQRNKGNFPGRFSGRQFSNSRSEMNVSTLELGDSALYLCASSFFRQGGLGTEAFFGQGTRLTVV.

This clonotype was seen ten or more times. The J gene is TRBJ2-3, the V gene TRBV20-1, with TRBD2 matching over 12 bases. The CDR3 length is 16 residues. V shed 2 bases, J shed 3 bases, and the junction held 6 bases outside the gene matches. Germline CDR1 reads DFQATT; CDR2 reads SNEGSKA (reference sequence). The CDR3 sequence: CSARPPSGRATDTQYF. CDR3 nucleotides: TGCAGTGCTAGACCCCCTAGCGGGAGGGCGACAGATACGCAGTATTTT.

The V gene is TRBV18, the J gene TRBJ1-1, with a weak D call TRBD1 (5 bases). Germline assignment: CDR1 KGHSH and CDR2 LQKENI. The CDR3 is made up of 16 amino acids. V lost 3 bases and J lost 1, with 15 bases in between. The CDR3 reads CASSPIKGTRNTEAFF. CDR3 in DNA: TGTGCCAGCTCACCGATCAAGGGGACGAGGAACACTGAAGCTTTCTTT. The variable domain in full, completed from reference TRBV18 and TRBJ1-1, reads NAGVMQNPRHLVRRRGQEARLRCSPMKGHSHVYWYRQLPEEGLKFMVYLQKENIIDESGMPKERFSAEFPKEGPSILRIQQVVRGDSAAYFCASSPIKGTRNTEAFFGQGTRLTVV.

The genes are TRBV6-1 and TRBJ1-5; D call uncertain. Germline V gene data show CDR1 as MNHNS and CDR2 as SASEGT. Trimming left V 2 bases short and J 0 bases short, with 17 bases between. The CDR3 runs to 18 residues. CDR3 in amino acids: CASSELGPTLHSNQPQHF. CDR3 bases: TGTGCCAGCAGTGAATTAGGACCCACCCTCCATAGCAATCAGCCCCAGCATTTT.

This chain joins TRBV4-1 and TRBJ2-3; 8 bases agree with TRBD2. The V gene's germline CDR1 is MGHRA and CDR2 YSYEKL. The CDR3 runs to 15 residues. Trimming took 4 bases from V and 4 from J; bases not matched to a gene: 7. The CDR3 loop is CASSPRLAPADTQYF. The CDR3 region has the DNA TGCGCCAGCAGCCCGCGACTAGCGCCCGCAGATACGCAGTATTTT.

The sample holds a few counts of this clonotype. V and J are TRBV7-6 and TRBJ2-1; 10 nucleotides line up with TRBD2. Germline CDR1 reads SGHVS; CDR2 reads FNYEAQ. V lost 1 base and J lost 7; bases outside the gene matches: 10. This CDR3 has 17 residues. The CDR3 region has the DNA TGTGCCAGCAGCTTAGAAGCGTCGAGCGGGGGGGCGAATGAGCAGTTCTTC. Amino acid sequence: CASSLEASSGGANEQFF.

The V gene is TRBV11-2, the J gene TRBJ2-2; 7 bases match TRBD1. The V segment lost 5 bases and the J segment 2 bases; nucleotides outside the gene matches: 14. CDR3 size: 18 residues. CDR1 is SGHAT, CDR2 FQNNGV, per germline. CDR3 bases: TGTGCCAGCAGCCACCTAAGGGACAGAAGGGGAAACACCGGGGAGCTGTTTTTT. It yields the protein CASSHLRDRRGNTGELFF.

This clonotype was found a few times. The chain employs TRBV5-1 and TRBJ2-1; 10 bases align to TRBD2. The CDR3 is 16 residues long. Germline values: CDR1 SGHRS, CDR2 YFSETQ. The junction had 7 bases not matched to a gene; V was cut back by 0 bases and J by 7 bases. The CDR3 spells CASSLVTSGTGNEQFF. The CDR3 nucleotides are TGCGCCAGCAGCTTGGTAACTAGCGGGACGGGAAATGAGCAGTTCTTC.

This clonotype showed up just a few times. The genes are TRBV20-1 and TRBJ1-1; possible D gene TRBD1, 5 bases. The CDR3 has 12 amino acids. V was clipped by 4 bases and J by 0 bases, with 6 bases between them. The germline gives CDR1 DFQATT, CDR2 SNEGSKA (reference sequence). The CDR3 reads CSATGLNTEAFF. The CDR3 DNA sequence: TGCAGTGCTACAGGGTTGAACACTGAAGCTTTCTTT.

At least ten counts were recorded for this clonotype. This chain connects TRBV7-3 to TRBJ2-5; 8 bases agree with TRBD1. The CDR3 extends over 13 amino acids. Trimming took 5 bases from V and 4 from J; bases not matched to a gene: 3. CDR1 and CDR2 (germline): SGHTA, FQGTGA. CDR3 protein: CASSRTGGETQYF. CDR3 DNA: TGTGCCAGCAGCCGAACAGGGGGAGAGACCCAGTACTTC.

This clonotype was observed many times. The V and J genes are TRBV2 and TRBJ2-5; 9 bases map to TRBD2. The CDR3 has 15 amino acids. Germline CDR1 and CDR2: SNHLY and FYNNEI. V dropped 4 bases and J dropped 2; count of bases not matched to a gene: 5. This CDR3 reads CASSVSAGGQETQYF. CDR3 in DNA: TGTGCCAGCAGTGTATCGGCGGGGGGGCAAGAGACCCAGTACTTC.

The rearrangement links TRBV4-2 to TRBJ1-2; D possibly corresponds to TRBD1 (6 bases). Germline assignment: CDR1 LGHNA and CDR2 YNFKEQ. The CDR3 is made up of 12 amino acids. The V end lost 2 bases, the J end lost 6 bases, and 7 bases lay between the germline ends. This CDR3 is CASSQRTDGYTF. The DNA for the CDR3 is TGTGCCAGCAGCCAACGGACAGATGGCTACACCTTC.

The genes are TRBV9 and TRBJ1-1; D remains unclear. The germline gives CDR1 SGDLS, CDR2 YYNGEE. The CDR3 is 10 amino acids. CDR3: CDTTNTEAFF. The DNA for the CDR3 is TGTGATACAACTAACACTGAAGCTTTCTTT. The full variable domain, with the rest looked up from reference TRBV9 and TRBJ1-1, is DSGVTQTPKHLITATGQRVTLRCSPRSGDLSVYWYQQSLDQGLQFLIQYYNGEERAKGNILERFSAQQFPDLHSELNLSSLELGDSALYFCDTTNTEAFFGQGTRLTVV.

This clonotype was observed at least ten times. This sequence joins TRBV20-1 and TRBJ2-7; 12 nucleotides align to TRBD2. The CDR3 runs to 15 residues. The germline V gene encodes CDR1 DFQATT and CDR2 SNEGSKA (reference sequence). With 5 bases clipped from V and 6 bases from J, the junction kept 11 bases outside the gene matches. CDR3 nucleotides: TGCAGTGCTGAAAAGAGGACTAGCGGGGTAAGCGAGCAGTACTTC. Its translation is CSAEKRTSGVSEQYF.

This sequence joins TRBV28 and TRBJ2-1, with 8 positions matching TRBD1. The CDR3 length is 17 residues. Trimming took 3 bases from V and 2 from J; bases not matched to a gene: 9. Germline V CDR1 and CDR2: MDHEN, SYDVKM. CDR3 in amino acids: CASSFDSDRETYNEQFF. In DNA form, the CDR3 reads TGTGCCAGCAGTTTTGATTCGGACAGGGAAACCTACAATGAGCAGTTCTTC.